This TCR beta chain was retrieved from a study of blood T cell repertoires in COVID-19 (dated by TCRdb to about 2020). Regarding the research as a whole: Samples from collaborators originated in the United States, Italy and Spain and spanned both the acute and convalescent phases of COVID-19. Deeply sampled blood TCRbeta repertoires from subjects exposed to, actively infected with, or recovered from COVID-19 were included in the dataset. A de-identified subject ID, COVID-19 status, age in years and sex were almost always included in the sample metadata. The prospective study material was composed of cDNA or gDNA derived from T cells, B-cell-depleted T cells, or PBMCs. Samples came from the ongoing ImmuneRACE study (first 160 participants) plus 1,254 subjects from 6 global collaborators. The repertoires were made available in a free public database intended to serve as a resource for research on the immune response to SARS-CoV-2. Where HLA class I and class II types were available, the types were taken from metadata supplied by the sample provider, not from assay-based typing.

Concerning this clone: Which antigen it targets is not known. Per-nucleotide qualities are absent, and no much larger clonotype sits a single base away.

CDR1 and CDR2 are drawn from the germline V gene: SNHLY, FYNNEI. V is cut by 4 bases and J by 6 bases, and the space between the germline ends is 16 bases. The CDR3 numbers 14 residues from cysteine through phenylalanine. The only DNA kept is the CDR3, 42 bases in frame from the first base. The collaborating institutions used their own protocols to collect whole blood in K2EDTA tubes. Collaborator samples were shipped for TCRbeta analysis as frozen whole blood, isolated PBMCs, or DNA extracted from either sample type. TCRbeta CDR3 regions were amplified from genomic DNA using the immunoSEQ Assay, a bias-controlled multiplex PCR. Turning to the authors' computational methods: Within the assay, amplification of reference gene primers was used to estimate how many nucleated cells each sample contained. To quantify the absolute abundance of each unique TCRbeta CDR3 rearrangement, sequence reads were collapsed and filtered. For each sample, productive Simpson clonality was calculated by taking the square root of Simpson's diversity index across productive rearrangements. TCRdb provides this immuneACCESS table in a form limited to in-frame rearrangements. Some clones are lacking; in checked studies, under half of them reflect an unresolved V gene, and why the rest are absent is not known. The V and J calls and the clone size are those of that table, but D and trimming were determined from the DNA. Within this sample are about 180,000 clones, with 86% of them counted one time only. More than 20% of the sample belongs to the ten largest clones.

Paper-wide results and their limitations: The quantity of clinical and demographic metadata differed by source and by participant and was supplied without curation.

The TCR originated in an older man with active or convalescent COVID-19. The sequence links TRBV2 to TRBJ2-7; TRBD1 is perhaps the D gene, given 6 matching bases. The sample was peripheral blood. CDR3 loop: CASSARQVLGEQYF. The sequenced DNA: TGTGCCAGCAGTGCCAGACAGGTCCTTGGCGAGCAGTACTTC. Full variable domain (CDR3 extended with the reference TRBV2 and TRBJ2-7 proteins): EPEVTQTPSHQVTQMGQEVILRCVPISNHLYFYWYRQILGQKVEFLVSFYNNEISEKSEIFDDQFSVERPDGSNFTLKIRSTKLEDSAMYFCASSARQVLGEQYFGPGTRLTVT.